This T cell receptor (beta chain) was identified in a study of cytomegalovirus exposure and HLA in healthy donors. With 60 Vbeta and 13 Jbeta primers, the PCR was carried out. Assay used: immunoSEQ multiplex PCR; TCRdb lists only in-frame clones, some missing. The sample consists of some 96,000 clones, 60% to 75% of them appearing once. Overall study findings and caveats: As a later analysis revealed, the rate of TCR association differed by HLA locus, with DRB1 most and HLA-C fewest. Later analysis indicated greater clonal expansion among HLA-associated TCR beta chains than among equally common other chains.

V was pared by 3 bases and J by 4 bases, with 13 bases of the junction left unmatched. Looked up from germline, CDR1 is MGHRA and CDR2 is YSYEKL. The CDR3 runs 18 residues. Worth noting for this clone: Its antigen is unidentified.

This rearrangement joins TRBV4-1 to TRBJ2-3, with 10 bases fitting TRBD1. The sequencing input was PBMCs. This receptor was identified in a man aged 55 to 70 in good health and CMV-seronegative. Here the CDR3 reads CASSQYRPGQGISDTQYF. As DNA, the CDR3 is TGCGCCAGCAGCCAGTATAGACCGGGACAGGGGATTTCAGATACGCAGTATTTT.